This is a list of T cell receptor beta chains from one sample in a study of blood T cell repertoires in COVID-19. TCRdb's table, derived via immunoSEQ multiplex PCR, lists solely in-frame clones and lacks some. The top ten hold just under 35% of the sample, which has about 15,000 clones, 75% to 90% seen once. Material: peripheral blood. All receptors come from a man between 65 and 85 years old in a cohort sampled during active COVID-19. Each CDR3 is given with its conserved first and last residue. Fields, in order: V gene, D gene, J gene, clone size, CDR3 DNA, CDR3 protein. A D gene is named only where the DNA matches it firmly. Size tells how often a clone was seen (once, few, many) or the class of an expanded clone, and some rows leave it out.

V: TRBV7-9; D: TRBD1; J: TRBJ1-5; size: .; DNA: TGTGCCAGTCAAGCATACAGGGGGGAAGGACAGGGAATTAATCAGCCCCAGCATTTT; CDR3: CASQAYRGEGQGINQPQHF
V: TRBV4-3; D: .; J: TRBJ2-2; size: .; DNA: TGCGCCAGCAGCCAAGATTCGGGGGTATACACCGGGGAGCTGTTTTTT; CDR3: CASSQDSGVYTGELFF
V: TRBV5-4; D: TRBD1; J: TRBJ1-4; size: .; DNA: TGTGCCAGCAGCTCGAGGACAGGGGTGGGCGAAAAACTGTTTTTT; CDR3: CASSSRTGVGEKLFF
V: TRBV4-1; D: TRBD1; J: TRBJ2-4; size: .; DNA: TGCGCCAGCAGCCAAGAGGGACAGGGAGTTTCCAAAAACATTCAGTACTTC; CDR3: CASSQEGQGVSKNIQYF
V: TRBV5-1; D: .; J: TRBJ2-7; size: .; DNA: TGCGCCAGCAGCTTGACCCCGGGCGGGGCAGATTACGAGCAGTACTTC; CDR3: CASSLTPGGADYEQYF
V: TRBV29-1; D: .; J: TRBJ2-3; size: medium-sized; DNA: TGCAGCGTTGAATACAGTGCCTACACAGATACGCAGTATTTT; CDR3: CSVEYSAYTDTQYF
V: TRBV2; D: .; J: TRBJ1-2; size: .; DNA: TGTGCCAGCAGTGAAGGTCAGGGCCCTTATGGCTACACCTTC; CDR3: CASSEGQGPYGYTF
V: TRBV4-2; D: TRBD2; J: TRBJ2-3; size: .; DNA: TGTGCCAGCAGCCAGTCGGTGGTAGCGGGAAACACAGATACGCAGTATTTT; CDR3: CASSQSVVAGNTDTQYF
V: TRBV29-1; D: .; J: TRBJ2-7; size: .; DNA: TGCAGCGTCGTGACACCCCCCTACGAGCAGTACTTC; CDR3: CSVVTPPYEQYF
V: TRBV7-3; D: TRBD2; J: TRBJ2-3; size: .; DNA: TGTGCCAGCAGCCGTTCCGGGACTAGTACCACAGATACGCAGTATTTT; CDR3: CASSRSGTSTTDTQYF
V: TRBV19; D: TRBD1; J: TRBJ2-2; size: few; DNA: TGTGCCAGTACCGGGACAGGTCGGGGAACCGGGGAGCTGTTTTTT; CDR3: CASTGTGRGTGELFF
V: TRBV9; D: TRBD2; J: TRBJ2-7; size: .; DNA: TGTGCCAGCAGCGTAGGTCTAGCGGGAGGGCCAAACGAGCAGTACTTC; CDR3: CASSVGLAGGPNEQYF
V: TRBV18; D: TRBD1; J: TRBJ2-5; size: .; DNA: TGTGCCAGCTCACCAGACGGGACAGGGGTATACTTC; CDR3: CASSPDGTGVYF
V: TRBV6-2/TRBV6-3; D: .; J: TRBJ2-7; size: .; DNA: TGTGCCAGCAGTTACAGTCCGGGACTCCCCTACGAGCAGTACTTC; CDR3: CASSYSPGLPYEQYF
V: TRBV14; D: TRBD2; J: TRBJ2-7; size: .; DNA: TGTGCCAGCAGCCCGGGACTAGCGGGAAATTACGAGCAGTACTTC; CDR3: CASSPGLAGNYEQYF
V: TRBV3-1/TRBV3-2; D: TRBD2; J: TRBJ2-1; size: .; DNA: TGTGCCAGCAGCCAAGGGACTAGCGGGAGCAATGAGCAGTTCTTC; CDR3: CASSQGTSGSNEQFF
V: TRBV12-5; D: .; J: TRBJ2-1; size: .; DNA: TGTGCTAGTGGTTTAGATCCGGTACAGGTTCAACTGTCCTACAATGAGCAGTTCTTC; CDR3: CASGLDPVQVQLSYNEQFF
V: TRBV30; D: .; J: TRBJ2-3; size: .; DNA: TGTGCCTGGCGATTTCCAGGGGGCACAGATACGCAGTATTTT; CDR3: CAWRFPGGTDTQYF
V: TRBV20-1; D: TRBD1; J: TRBJ1-6; size: few; DNA: TGCAGTGCTAGTAGGGGGACAGGGCCGCAGAATTCACCCCTCCACTTT; CDR3: CSASRGTGPQNSPLHF
V: TRBV5-4; D: TRBD1; J: TRBJ1-6; size: .; DNA: TGTGCCAGCAGCCCCGGACAGGGCGGAAACAATTCACCCCTCCACTTT; CDR3: CASSPGQGGNNSPLHF
V: TRBV11-2; D: .; J: TRBJ1-6; size: .; DNA: TGTGCCAGCAGCCCCCAGGGAATTGCACCCCTCCACTTT; CDR3: CASSPQGIAPLHF
V: TRBV2; D: TRBD2; J: TRBJ2-5; size: .; DNA: TGTGCCAGCAGTAAGGGACTAGCGGACCAAGAGACCCAGTACTTC; CDR3: CASSKGLADQETQYF
V: TRBV7-9; D: TRBD1; J: TRBJ2-3; size: .; DNA: TGTGCCAGCAGCTCGTCCGGGACAGGGTCAGATACGCAGTATTTT; CDR3: CASSSSGTGSDTQYF
V: TRBV11-1; D: TRBD1; J: TRBJ2-7; size: .; DNA: TGTGCCAGCAGCTTACGTGAGACAGGGAACTACGAGCAGTACTTC; CDR3: CASSLRETGNYEQYF
V: TRBV2; D: TRBD1; J: TRBJ2-2; size: once; DNA: TGTGCCAGCAGTGAAAGGGGGACAGGAGGGAACACCGGGGAGCTGTTTTTT; CDR3: CASSERGTGGNTGELFF
V: TRBV5-1; D: TRBD1; J: TRBJ2-3; size: .; DNA: TGCGCCAGCAGCTTAGACAGGGGTGGCACAGATACGCAGTATTTT; CDR3: CASSLDRGGTDTQYF
V: TRBV6-5; D: .; J: TRBJ2-1; size: .; DNA: TGTGCCAGCCATCCAGGAATAGGTGAGCAGTTCTTC; CDR3: CASHPGIGEQFF
V: TRBV3-1/TRBV3-2; D: .; J: TRBJ2-2; size: .; DNA: TGTGCCAGCAGCCGAGACACAGTGAACACCGGGGAGCTGTTTTTT; CDR3: CASSRDTVNTGELFF
V: TRBV28; D: .; J: TRBJ2-1; size: .; DNA: TGTGCCAGCAGCTACACTAGTCAGCCCTACAATGAGCAGTTCTTC; CDR3: CASSYTSQPYNEQFF
V: TRBV7-9; D: TRBD2; J: TRBJ2-1; size: .; DNA: TGTGCCAGCAGCTCTAGCGGGAAGCACAATGAGCAGTTCTTC; CDR3: CASSSSGKHNEQFF
V: TRBV28; D: TRBD1; J: TRBJ1-2; size: .; DNA: TGTGCCAGCAGTTTAACCCGGACAGGATATGGCTACACCTTC; CDR3: CASSLTRTGYGYTF
V: TRBV4-1; D: .; J: TRBJ2-5; size: .; DNA: TGCGCCAGCAGCCAAGATAAAGGACTCACAGGGGAGACCCAGTACTTC; CDR3: CASSQDKGLTGETQYF
V: TRBV27; D: TRBD1; J: TRBJ2-3; size: .; DNA: TGTGCCAGCAGTTCCGGACAGGGCACAGATACGCAGTATTTT; CDR3: CASSSGQGTDTQYF
V: TRBV10-1; D: TRBD1; J: TRBJ2-1; size: once; DNA: TGCGCCAGCAGAGATTCGCCCGGGACAGGGGTCTACAATGAGCAGTTCTTC; CDR3: CASRDSPGTGVYNEQFF
V: TRBV10-3; D: TRBD2; J: TRBJ2-1; size: .; DNA: TGTGCCGTACAGCGCGGGACTAGTGATGAGCAGTTCTTC; CDR3: CAVQRGTSDEQFF